Below, 9 T cell receptor beta chains from the same sample are listed, as sequenced in a study of T cell repertoires in cytomegalovirus infection. Via MiXCR, TCRdb re-called the reads, giving one row per CDR3 protein. This sample has some 680,000 distinct CDR3 sequences; 35% to 40% occur once, and the top ten carry around 2.8%. The specimen sequenced was PBMCs. The receptors stem from a human donor in good health (CMV status not recorded). Some clones in this sample may be carry-over from other donors' samples.

This clonotype came up many times. The J gene is TRBJ1-3, the V gene TRBV7-2; D is unclear. The V gene lost 4 bases and the J gene lost 3 bases, with 7 bases spanning the gap. Germline loops: CDR1 SGHTA, CDR2 FQGNSA. This CDR3 is 13 amino acids long. The CDR3 reads CASSSNSGNTIYF. DNA for the CDR3: TGTGCCAGCAGCTCAAACAGTGGAAACACCATATATTTT. Full variable domain (outside the CDR3, taken from reference TRBV7-2 and TRBJ1-3): GAGVSQSPSNKVTEKGKDVELRCDPISGHTALYWYRQSLGQGLEFLIYFQGNSAPDKSGLPSDRFSAERTGGSVSTLTIQRTQQEDSAVYLCASSSNSGNTIYFGEGSWLTVV.

Comments on this clonotype: Lacking the conserved final phenylalanine or tryptophan, this CDR3 likely reflects a read error. The gene calls are TRBV7-6 and TRBJ2-3, with TRBD2 matching over 13 bases. The CDR3 runs to 19 residues. After removal of 4 bases from V and 2 bases from J, the junction contained 12 bases not matched to a gene. Germline V gives CDR1 SGHVS, CDR2 FNYEAQ. The CDR3 region is CASSSEARLAGGPTDTQYL. The DNA of the CDR3 is TGTGCCAGCAGCTCCGAAGCTAGACTAGCGGGGGGCCCCACAGATACGCAGTATTTG.

The chain carries TRBV27 and TRBJ2-7; 9 nucleotides agree with TRBD1. V gave up 6 bases and J gave up 3 bases; unmatched junction bases: 6. The CDR3 has 14 residues. The germline gives CDR1 MNHEY, CDR2 SMNVEV (reference sequence). DNA of the CDR3: TGTGCCAGCAGGGGACAGGGCATGTTCTACGAGCAGTACTTC. Its protein product is CASRGQGMFYEQYF.

The count of this clonotype is one. Since a much larger clone is just one base distant, this may be a read error. The chain is built from TRBV7-2 and TRBJ2-7, with D unresolved. V lost 5 bases and J 4 bases, leaving 18 bases between the germline ends. CDR3 length equals 15 residues. CDR1 is SGHTA and CDR2 is FQGNSA in the germline V gene. Here the CDR3 DNA reads TGTGCCAGCAGCCCTGGTAACAGTCTAGATTACGAGCAGTACTTC. Amino acids: CASSPGNSLDYEQYF.

This clonotype was counted at least ten times. V usage is TRBV7-2 and J usage is TRBJ1-5, with D unclear. Trimming cost V 10 bases and J 4 bases, with 14 bases left between them. The CDR3 loop spans 13 amino acids. Looked up from germline, CDR1 is SGHTA and CDR2 is FQGNSA. CDR3 region: CAISAGLNQPQHF. The CDR3, as DNA: TGTGCCATTTCGGCAGGCCTAAATCAGCCCCAGCATTTT.

DNA of the CDR3: TGTGCCAGCAGTCCGAGACTAGCGGGCAATACGCAGTATTTT. Its protein is CASSPRLAGNTQYF. The chain is built from TRBV6-1 and TRBJ2-3; TRBD2 matches 10 bases. J was trimmed by 7 bases and V by 5 bases; bases with no gene match: 6. Germline CDR1 reads MNHNS; CDR2 reads SASEGT. This CDR3 spans 14 amino acids.

CDR3 amino acids: CASRGLRAGANVLTF. CDR3 bases: TGCGCCAGCCGGGGGTTGAGAGCGGGGGCCAACGTCCTGACTTTC. This rearrangement joins TRBV10-2 to TRBJ2-6, with TRBD2 as a possible D gene (6 bases). The CDR3 runs to 15 residues. V was cut by 8 bases and J by 4 bases, with 15 bases left in between. CDR1 and CDR2 from the germline V gene are WSHSY and SAAADI.

This clonotype was counted ten times or more. V gene TRBV7-2 combines with J gene TRBJ2-1, with a possible D match to TRBD1 (7 bases). CDR3 length equals 17 residues. With 4 bases removed from V and 7 bases from J, the gap between germline ends came to 23 bases. Germline CDR1 is SGHTA and CDR2 is FQGNSA. CDR3 sequence (DNA): TGTGCCAGCAGCTCCCTTTCTTCCGGGGCAGGGGGGAATGAGCAGTTCTTC. Protein sequence: CASSSLSSGAGGNEQFF.

The gene calls are TRBV20-1 and TRBJ2-1; 7 positions agree with TRBD2. This CDR3 spans 17 amino acids. With V trimmed by 3 bases and J by 1 base, 12 bases remained unmatched. CDR1 is DFQATT and CDR2 is SNEGSKA in the germline V gene (reference sequence). CDR3 coding DNA: TGCAGTGCTAGCGGGAGGAATGTGGTCGGGTCCTACAATGAGCAGTTCTTC. Protein sequence: CSASGRNVVGSYNEQFF.